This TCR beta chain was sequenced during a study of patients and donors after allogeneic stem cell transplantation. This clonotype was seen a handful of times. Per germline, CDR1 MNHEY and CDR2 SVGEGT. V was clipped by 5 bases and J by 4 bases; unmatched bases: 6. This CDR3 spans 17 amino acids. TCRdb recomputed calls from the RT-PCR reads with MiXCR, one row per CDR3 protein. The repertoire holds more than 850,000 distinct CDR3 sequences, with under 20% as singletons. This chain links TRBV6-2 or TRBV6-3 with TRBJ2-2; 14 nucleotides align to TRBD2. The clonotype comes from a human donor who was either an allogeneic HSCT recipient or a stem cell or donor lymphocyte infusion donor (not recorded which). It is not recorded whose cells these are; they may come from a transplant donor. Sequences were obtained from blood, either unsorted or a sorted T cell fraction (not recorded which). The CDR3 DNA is TGTGCCAGCAGTCTGACTAGCGGGGGGGCCATCACCGGGGAGCTGTTTTTT. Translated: CASSLTSGGAITGELFF.